These 21 T cell receptor beta chains share one sample of origin, sequenced in a study of cytomegalovirus exposure and HLA in healthy donors. The PCR had 60 Vbeta and 13 Jbeta primers. The method was immunoSEQ multiplex PCR; TCRdb's version includes in-frame clones alone and lacks a portion of them. The table lists 150,000 to 250,000 clones, approximately 85% of them singletons. Sequencing used PBMCs. The receptor source for this set is a woman aged 45-65 years in good health and CMV-seropositive.

V gene TRBV12-5 combines with J gene TRBJ2-1, with 7 bases identical to TRBD2. Losses at the gene ends were 0 bases for V and 4 bases for J; bases not matched to a gene: 18. The V gene's germline CDR1 is LGHNT and CDR2 FRNRAP. CDR3 length: 20 residues. As DNA, the CDR3 is TGTGCTAGTGGTTTGGTCCTCGGAGGTCAAGGCGGGAGTCGGTACAATGAGCAGTTCTTC. It specifies CASGLVLGGQGGSRYNEQFF. Together with reference TRBV12-5 and TRBJ2-1, the CDR3 gives the full variable domain: DARVTQTPRHKVTEMGQEVTMRCQPILGHNTVFWYRQTMMQGLELLAYFRNRAPLDDSGMPKDRFSAEMPDATLATLKIQPSEPRDSAVYFCASGLVLGGQGGSRYNEQFFGPGTRLTVL.

The chain couples TRBV27 to TRBJ2-3; 7 bases line up with TRBD1. There are 18 residues in the CDR3. Germline V lookup: CDR1 MNHEY, CDR2 SMNVEV (reference sequence). V shed 4 bases, J shed 0 bases, and the junction held 13 bases outside the gene matches. CDR3 nucleotides: TGTGCCAGCAGTTCCCGTACCGGGACAGCTTCTAGCACAGATACGCAGTATTTT. It yields the protein CASSSRTGTASSTDTQYF.

CDR3 coding DNA: TGTGCCAGCAGCTTGTCGGAGACTAGCGCCTACAATGAGCAGTTCTTC. Translating it yields CASSLSETSAYNEQFF. V usage is TRBV5-8 and J usage is TRBJ2-1; TRBD2 matches at 8 bases. This CDR3 is built from 16 residues. J gave up 2 bases and V 1 base, and 5 bases lay outside the gene matches. Germline CDR1 and CDR2: SGHTS and YDEGEE. Full variable domain (outside the CDR3, taken from reference TRBV5-8 and TRBJ2-1): EAGVTQSPTHLIKTRGQQATLRCSPISGHTSVYWYQQALGLGLQFLLWYDEGEERNRGNFPPRFSGRQFPNYSSELNVNALELEDSALYLCASSLSETSAYNEQFFGPGTRLTVL.

The chain employs TRBV30 and TRBJ1-5; 10 nucleotides align to TRBD1. The junction had 11 bases not matched to a gene; V was cut back by 5 bases and J by 4 bases. This CDR3 spans 16 amino acids. Germline assignment: CDR1 GTSNPN and CDR2 SVGIG (reference sequence). The CDR3 sequence: CAWDSGTGVGNQPQHF. The CDR3 DNA reads TGTGCCTGGGATTCCGGGACAGGGGTAGGGAATCAGCCCCAGCATTTT.

V gene TRBV28 combines with J gene TRBJ1-2; 7 nucleotides line up with TRBD1. Germline loops: CDR1 MDHEN, CDR2 SYDVKM. The CDR3 is made up of 14 amino acids. The junction had 5 bases not matched to a gene; V was cut back by 5 bases and J by 2 bases. CDR3 sequence: CASSQLQGNYGYTF. CDR3 sequence (DNA): TGTGCCAGCAGTCAACTACAGGGGAACTATGGCTACACCTTC.

This rearrangement joins TRBV7-8 to TRBJ2-5; D ambiguous. Germline CDR1 reads SGHVS; CDR2 reads FQNEAQ. Deletions cut 3 bases from V and 1 base from J, with 15 bases between. The CDR3 totals 16 residues. CDR3 coding DNA: TGTGCCAGCAGCTTTGTGTCTAGAATATTCCAAGAGACCCAGTACTTC. Protein: CASSFVSRIFQETQYF.

The chain uses TRBV5-1 and TRBJ2-7; 10 positions match TRBD1. The CDR3 consists of 18 residues. The V gene end was trimmed by 0 bases and the J gene end by 0 bases; junction bases not matched to a gene: 9. Germline-derived CDR1 and CDR2 are SGHRS and YFSETQ. CDR3 region: CASSLEGQGILGSYEQYF. The CDR3 DNA is TGCGCCAGCAGCTTGGAGGGACAGGGGATATTGGGCTCCTACGAGCAGTACTTC.

The chain couples TRBV2 to TRBJ2-2, with D uncertain. The CDR3 runs 16 residues. Trimming shortened V by 5 bases and J by 4 bases, and 17 bases separated the two germline ends. Germline V gene lookup returns CDR1 SNHLY and CDR2 FYNNEI. The CDR3 nucleotides are TGTGCCAGCAGTTCTCTTATCCGAAGGAGCACCGGGGAGCTGTTTTTT. It specifies CASSSLIRRSTGELFF.

The chain recombines TRBV15 with TRBJ2-1; D is perhaps TRBD1 (5 bases). Germline CDR1 reads LNHNV; CDR2 reads YYDKDF (reference sequence). Trimming left V 1 base short and J 8 bases short, with 9 bases between. This CDR3 region has 13 residues. DNA of the CDR3: TGTGCCACCAGCAGAGCTACAGGAGATGAGCAGTTCTTC. Residues: CATSRATGDEQFF.

The V gene is TRBV30, the J gene TRBJ1-1, with D maybe TRBD1 (6 bases). CDR1 GTSNPN and CDR2 SVGIG come from the germline V gene (reference sequence). V was cut by 2 bases and J by 5 bases, with 18 bases left in between. This CDR3 is built from 15 residues. This CDR3 reads CAWSTGFGQGTEAFF. CDR3 nucleotide sequence: TGTGCCTGGAGTACAGGGTTCGGCCAGGGGACTGAAGCTTTCTTT.

In its sample, this clone was seen once. The chain recombines TRBV30 with TRBJ1-3; no clear D gene. This CDR3 has 13 amino acids. In germline, CDR1 is GTSNPN, CDR2 SVGIG (reference sequence). V was clipped by 3 bases and J by 0 bases, with 6 bases between them. CDR3 protein: CAWRSRSGNTIYF. CDR3 coding DNA: TGTGCCTGGAGGAGTCGCTCTGGAAACACCATATATTTT.

The CDR3 reads CASSPVSGGLTEAFF. CDR3 nucleotides: TGTGCCAGTAGTCCGGTGTCGGGGGGCCTTACTGAAGCTTTCTTT. The chain joins TRBV19 to TRBJ1-1; D perhaps matches TRBD1 (6 bases). CDR1 and CDR2 (germline): LNHDA, SQIVND (reference sequence). Between the trimmed V and J ends, which lost 5 bases and 5 bases, there was a span of 18 bases. The CDR3 has 15 residues. Full variable domain (remainder filled in from reference TRBV19 and TRBJ1-1): DGGITQSPKYLFRKEGQNVTLSCEQNLNHDAMYWYRQDPGQGLRLIYYSQIVNDFQKGDIAEGYSVSREKKESFPLTVTSAQKNPTAFYLCASSPVSGGLTEAFFGQGTRLTVV.

The chain combines TRBV7-9 with TRBJ1-1; tentative D call: TRBD1 (6 bases). Trimming cost V 3 bases and J 6 bases, with 11 bases left between them. CDR1 and CDR2 (germline): SEHNR, FQNEAQ (reference sequence). The CDR3 spans 13 residues. The CDR3 DNA reads as TGTGCCAGCAGCTTCACGACAGGTGCTGAAGCTTTCTTT. Translated, it gives CASSFTTGAEAFF.

The CDR3: CASSVHRGANGGAQHF. The CDR3 bases are TGTGCCAGCAGTGTCCATAGGGGGGCCAACGGGGGGGCCCAGCATTTT. V is TRBV6-1 and J is TRBJ1-5, with D perhaps matching TRBD1 (6 bases). This CDR3 region has 16 residues. CDR1 and CDR2 from the germline V gene are MNHNS and SASEGT. Trimming removed 4 bases at V and 11 bases at J, with 24 bases between.

This clone has just one count. V usage is TRBV27 and J usage is TRBJ2-3, with TRBD2 as a possible D gene (5 bases). V was pared by 0 bases and J by 5 bases, with 6 bases between. CDR3 length equals 13 residues. CDR1 is MNHEY and CDR2 is SMNVEV in the germline V gene (reference sequence). The CDR3 nucleotides read TGTGCCAGCAGTTTATCAGGACTAGATACGCAGTATTTT. Translated: CASSLSGLDTQYF.

The genes are TRBV5-4 and TRBJ1-2; possibly TRBD1 for D (5 bases). Between the trimmed V and J ends, which lost 4 bases and 8 bases, there was a span of 12 bases. CDR1 SGHNT and CDR2 YYREEE come from the germline V gene (reference sequence). The CDR3 loop spans 12 amino acids. In DNA, the CDR3 is TGTGCCAGCAGCGACGAAGGGGTCGGCTACACCTTC. Translation: CASSDEGVGYTF.

J is TRBJ1-5 and V is TRBV6-1; D might be TRBD1 (6 bases). CDR3 length: 14 amino acids. Germline-derived CDR1 and CDR2 are MNHNS and SASEGT. Trimming stripped 5 bases from V and 6 bases from J, with 14 bases between. The chain's CDR3 is CASSNRGARQPQHF. CDR3 nucleotide sequence: TGTGCCAGCAGTAATCGGGGGGCGCGTCAGCCCCAGCATTTT.

The V gene is TRBV29-1, the J gene TRBJ2-1, with 11 bases matching TRBD2. With V trimmed by 6 bases and J by 7 bases, 8 bases remained unmatched. The CDR3 is made up of 14 amino acids. CDR1 and CDR2 (germline): SQVTM, ANQGSEA. CDR3 sequence (DNA): TGCAGCGTAGATAGCGGGAGGGCCTCTAATGAGCAGTTCTTC. Translated: CSVDSGRASNEQFF.

In regard to this clone: One end of the junction is discordant with germline, which a read error may explain. The gene calls are TRBV28 and TRBJ2-6; tentatively, D is TRBD1 (5 bases). The CDR3 covers 15 residues. The germline V gene has CDR1 MDHEN and CDR2 SYDVKM. This CDR3 is CASMAPNSGANGLTF. As DNA, the CDR3 is TGTGCCAGTATGGCGCCCAACTCTGGGGCCAACGGCCTGACTTTC.

V gene TRBV11-2 combines with J gene TRBJ2-1; 7 bases map to TRBD2. The CDR3 is 16 amino acids. Germline CDR1 reads SGHAT; CDR2 reads FQNNGV. Trimming at V came to 5 bases and at J to 5 bases, leaving 12 bases not matched to a gene. The CDR3 reads CASSISGGSWDNEQFF. In nucleotides, the CDR3 is TGTGCCAGCAGCATAAGTGGCGGGAGTTGGGACAATGAGCAGTTCTTC.

CDR3 amino acids: CASSLVFSGTDTQYF. CDR3 sequence (DNA): TGTGCCAGCAGCTTAGTGTTTAGCGGCACAGATACGCAGTATTTT. V usage is TRBV7-2 and J usage is TRBJ2-3; a weak D match, TRBD2 (5 bases). From germline, CDR1 is SGHTA and CDR2 FQGNSA. This CDR3 comprises 15 residues. The ends were cut back, 1 base at V and 1 base at J, with 9 bases in the middle. The variable domain in full, with the rest retrieved from reference TRBV7-2 and TRBJ2-3, is GAGVSQSPSNKVTEKGKDVELRCDPISGHTALYWYRQSLGQGLEFLIYFQGNSAPDKSGLPSDRFSAERTGGSVSTLTIQRTQQEDSAVYLCASSLVFSGTDTQYFGPGTRLTVL.